This T cell receptor beta chain emerged from a study of OX40 agonist ivuxolimab in advanced cancers. About the study: Patients were treated with ivuxolimab, an agonistic anti-OX40 (CD134) antibody. Study outcomes and limitations: Average numbers of expanded clones were greater in CD8+ T cells than in CD4+. At 0.1-3.0 mg/kg, partial responders had clonal expansion among the lowest observed.

The repertoire was sequenced with immunoSEQ multiplex PCR; TCRdb's copy has only in-frame clones and lacks some. The data contain around 50,000 clones, approximately 86% of them singletons. On this clone: The antigen is undetermined.

This sequence originates from an adult with an advanced solid tumor such as melanoma, head and neck, liver or kidney cancer. Sequencing used CD4+ or CD8+ T cells sorted from blood, obtained in a trial of the OX40 agonist ivuxolimab.

The CDR3 is CASSLGSSGKNEQFF. CDR3 DNA: TGTGCCAGCAGCTTGGGGTCTAGCGGGAAGAATGAGCAGTTCTTC. V is TRBV5-4 and J is TRBJ2-1; 9 bases align to TRBD2. In germline, CDR1 is SGHNT, CDR2 YYREEE (reference sequence). This CDR3 comprises 15 residues. V lost 0 bases and J lost 7; bases outside the gene matches: 5. Supplemented by reference TRBV5-4 and TRBJ2-1, the full variable domain reads ETGVTQSPTHLIKTRGQQVTLRCSSQSGHNTVSWYQQALGQGPQFIFQYYREEENGRGNFPPRFSGLQFPNYSSELNVNALELDDSALYLCASSLGSSGKNEQFFGPGTRLTVL.